This entry is about one TCR beta chain. TCRdb's table, derived via immunoSEQ multiplex PCR, lists solely in-frame clones and lacks some. The sample holds 60,000 to 70,000 clones, 88% seen once. The germline CDR1 and CDR2 sequences are SGHRS and YFSETQ. The CDR3 consists of 13 residues. V lost 0 bases and J lost 7, with 8 bases in between. This specimen belongs to a study of blood T cell repertoires in COVID-19. Looking at the study overall: Samples of COVID-19 (acute and convalescent) were obtained from the United States, Italy and Spain. The cDNA or gDNA used as material had been derived from T cells, B-cell-depleted T cells, or PBMCs.

The sample was peripheral blood. This TCR was recovered from a woman aged 60 to 75 with acute or convalescent COVID-19. The chain has TRBV5-1 and TRBJ1-3; no definite D call. CDR3 sequence (DNA): TGCGCCAGCAGCTTGGAGTGGGAGAACACCATATATTTT. Its translation is CASSLEWENTIYF.